This T cell receptor beta chain was documented in a study of molecular identifiers for immune sequencing clone quantification. Broader study findings: Clones exceeding 20 RNA copies carried over 98% of effector molecules but under 1% of naive-cell molecules.

TCR libraries were built in bulk with a published protocol and specific TCR primers. Each CDR3 protein gets one entry after TCRdb re-called the PCR reads with MiXCR. Of 550,000 to 750,000 distinct CDR3 sequences listed, approximately 20% are singletons. This clonotype was seen ten or more times. Its antigen is not known. At one boundary the junction diverges from the germline segment, which might be a read error. This sequence originates from a human donor in good health. Some libraries in this study had Jurkat cell RNA spiked in. Source material: naive CD8+ T cells from blood, with Jurkat cell RNA spiked in. The subset is: FACS-sorted CD8+CD4-CCR7+CD45RA+ naive T cells.

The CDR3 is CASSLGQKYEQYF. The CDR3 coding sequence is TGTGCCAGCAGTTTAGGGCAGAAATACGAGCAGTACTTC. The V and J genes are TRBV7-9 and TRBJ2-7; D not certain. Germline V gene lookup returns CDR1 SEHNR and CDR2 FQNEAQ (reference sequence). This CDR3 is built from 13 residues.